The following is a T cell receptor beta chain sequence with its context. Sorted regulatory T cells were CD4-positive, CD25-high and CD127-low or negative. This CDR3 is built from 15 residues. Germline CDR1 reads SGHAT; CDR2 reads FQNNGV. V lost 3 bases to trimming and J lost 0 bases, with 8 bases between them. Method: immunoSEQ multiplex PCR; TCRdb's copy keeps in-frame clones and lacks some. The sample comprises 15,000 to 20,000 clones, approximately 94% of which are singletons, and 0.85% to 1% rests with the top ten. The sample belongs to a study of B cell selection in AIRE deficiency. This clonotype was obtained from a human donor in good health. The genes are TRBV11-2 and TRBJ2-2, with D unresolved. Material: CD4+CD25+ Tregs sorted from PBMCs. DNA of the CDR3: TGTGCCAGCAGCTTTCTCAGCGCGAACACCGGGGAGCTGTTTTTT. This translates into CASSFLSANTGELFF.